This T cell receptor beta chain is from a study of blood T cell repertoires in COVID-19. Trimming took off 8 bases at V and 1 base at J, with 17 bases between the two ends. CDR3 length equals 15 residues. Germline CDR1 reads SEHNR; CDR2 reads FQNEAQ (reference sequence). Profiling relied on immunoSEQ multiplex PCR, and the TCRdb table lists in-frame clones only, not all of them. Counted here are fewer than 350,000 clones, roughly nine tenths occurring once; the ten biggest clones make up 1.5% to 2%. Sequenced input: PBMCs or T cells enriched from blood (not recorded which). The source is a woman aged 40 to 50 who had recovered from COVID-19. The V gene is TRBV7-9, the J gene TRBJ1-1; possible D gene TRBD1, 5 bases. In nucleotides, the CDR3 is TGTGCCAGCCACACTTCAGGGAGGGCGAACACTGAAGCTTTCTTT. Translation gives CASHTSGRANTEAFF.